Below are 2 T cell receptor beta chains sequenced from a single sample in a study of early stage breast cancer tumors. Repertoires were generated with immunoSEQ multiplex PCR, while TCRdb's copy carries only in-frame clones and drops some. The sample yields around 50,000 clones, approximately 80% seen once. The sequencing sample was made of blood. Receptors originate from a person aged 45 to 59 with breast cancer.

CDR3 region: CASSIVDRVSEQYF. CDR3 nucleotides: TGTGCCAGTAGTATAGTAGACAGGGTAAGCGAGCAGTACTTC. The rearrangement joins TRBV19 to TRBJ2-7, with TRBD1 matching over 7 bases. J lost 6 bases, V lost 1 base, and 6 bases had no gene match. CDR1 is LNHDA, CDR2 SQIVND, per germline (reference sequence). The CDR3 has 14 amino acids.

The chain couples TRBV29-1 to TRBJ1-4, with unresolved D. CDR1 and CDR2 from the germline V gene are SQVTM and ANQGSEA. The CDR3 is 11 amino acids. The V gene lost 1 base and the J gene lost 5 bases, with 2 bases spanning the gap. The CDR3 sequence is CSVEVNEKLFF. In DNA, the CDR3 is TGCAGCGTTGAAGTCAATGAAAAACTGTTTTTT.